Described below is a single TCR beta chain sequence and its context. CDR3 length equals 15 residues. Per the germline V gene, CDR1 is SGDLS and CDR2 is YYNGEE. J was trimmed by 5 bases and V by 3 bases; bases with no gene match: 7. The sample originates from a study of regulatory T cells in long-lasting Graves disease. Study-wide context: By definition, persistent Graves' disease involved antithyroid drugs for over 5 years alongside positive TSH receptor antibodies.

Specified time point: persistent/refractory GD, antithyroid drugs over 5 years with positive TRAb. RNA extracted from PBMCs served as the sequencing template. Through Arm-PCR of CDR3 regions and iRepertoire HTBI primers, TCR beta libraries were built. MiXCR, applied by TCRdb to the multiplex PCR reads, yields one record per CDR3 protein. The repertoire holds hundreds of thousands of distinct CDR3 sequences, with 21% as singletons. The receptor's source is a female donor with Graves disease. Sequenced here: peripheral blood mononuclear cells (PBMCs), sampled when the disease was refractory, from a patient treated with antithyroid drugs. The chain carries TRBV9 and TRBJ2-5; 10 bases align to TRBD1. The CDR3 reads CASSALTGGVETQYF. DNA of the CDR3: TGTGCCAGCAGCGCCCTGACAGGGGGCGTGGAGACCCAGTACTTC.